The 8 T cell receptor beta chains in this list originate from one sample, sequenced in a study of CD4 T cells in relation to SARS-CoV-2 and coronaviruses. The antigens for these receptors are not known. The data were produced by immunoSEQ multiplex PCR, yet TCRdb's version contains in-frame clones alone and is incomplete. The sample lists 40,000 to 50,000 clones; over 70% were seen once. The source material was naive CD4+ T cells from PBMCs, cultured in vitro. As to subset: naive CD4+ T cells isolated by negative enrichment. The receptor set was obtained from an adult with COVID-19.

The chain employs TRBV7-2 and TRBJ2-5; 8 bases map to TRBD2. V gave up 10 bases and J gave up 3 bases; unmatched junction bases: 7. CDR3 length: 13 amino acids. CDR1 and CDR2 from the germline V gene are SGHTA and FQGNSA. The CDR3 reads CATQRAGEETQYF. CDR3 bases: TGTGCCACCCAGCGAGCGGGAGAAGAGACCCAGTACTTC.

This chain links TRBV3-1 (or the pseudogene TRBV3-2) with TRBJ2-1; the D is unclear. Germline loops: CDR1 LGHDT, CDR2 YNNKEL (reference sequence). The CDR3 spans 15 residues. Trimming removed 0 bases from V and 4 bases from J, with 10 bases in between. DNA for the CDR3: TGTGCCAGCAGCCAAGAGCATAACCCGTACAATGAGCAGTTCTTC. Amino acids: CASSQEHNPYNEQFF.

V is TRBV6-5 and J is TRBJ2-1; the D is unclear. Trimming pared 6 bases from V and 5 bases from J, leaving 5 bases between. The CDR3 consists of 11 residues. Germline V CDR1 and CDR2: MNHEY, SVGAGI. The CDR3 reads CASRSHNEQFF. The CDR3 nucleotides are TGTGCCAGCAGGAGCCACAATGAGCAGTTCTTC.

The V call is TRBV5-8, the J call TRBJ2-1; unclear D gene. The CDR3 is made up of 18 amino acids. Germline values: CDR1 SGHTS, CDR2 YDEGEE. V was clipped by 1 base and J by 1 base, with 18 bases between them. CDR3 sequence (DNA): TGTGCCAGCAGCTTGAATTCAGTTGAGGAAAGATCCTACAATGAGCAGTTCTTC. Translating gives CASSLNSVEERSYNEQFF.

The J gene is TRBJ2-2, the V gene TRBV19; possibly TRBD2 for D (6 bases). CDR3 length equals 19 residues. Looked up from germline, CDR1 is LNHDA and CDR2 is SQIVND (reference sequence). V lost 1 base, J lost 4 bases, and 22 bases lay in between. The CDR3 region is CASSIGRFGAGLVTGELFF. The CDR3 DNA reads TGTGCCAGTAGTATAGGCCGGTTCGGAGCGGGTCTCGTCACCGGGGAGCTGTTTTTT.

The V gene is TRBV4-3, the J gene TRBJ2-1; D gene uncertain. From germline, CDR1 is LGHNA and CDR2 YSLEER. Deletions cut 0 bases from V and 0 bases from J, with 12 bases between. The CDR3 has 17 residues. CDR3 sequence reads: CASSQDGLLSSYNEQFF. The CDR3 DNA sequence: TGCGCCAGCAGCCAAGATGGGCTACTCAGCTCCTACAATGAGCAGTTCTTC.

The chain uses TRBV7-9 and TRBJ1-1, with TRBD1 identical over 10 bases. This CDR3 is built from 17 residues. Per the germline V gene, CDR1 is SEHNR and CDR2 is FQNEAQ (reference sequence). J was trimmed by 7 bases and V by 4 bases; bases with no gene match: 15. The CDR3 here is CASSSYRDRGIVFEAFF. The CDR3, as DNA: TGTGCCAGCAGCTCGTACCGGGACAGGGGTATTGTGTTTGAAGCTTTCTTT.

This clone was detected once. The V and J genes are TRBV3-1 (or the pseudogene TRBV3-2) and TRBJ1-2; D not resolved. The CDR3 extends over 11 amino acids. Germline loops: CDR1 LGHDT, CDR2 YNNKEL (reference sequence). Trimming shortened V by 6 bases and J by 5 bases, and 7 bases separated the two germline ends. Here the CDR3 reads CASRAVYGYTF. CDR3 nucleotide sequence: TGTGCCAGCAGGGCGGTTTATGGCTACACCTTC.